This T cell receptor beta chain appears in the sequencing data of a study of vaccination effects on CD4 cells after COVID-19. As for the study in general: Samples were given by two convalescent patients 16 days and one week before vaccination.

This clone was seen a few times. Its antigen remains unidentified. At the end of 9 to 11 days of culture, CD4+ T cells were isolated. Repertoires were generated with immunoSEQ multiplex PCR, while TCRdb's copy carries only in-frame clones and drops some. In the table there are 40,000 to 55,000 clones, approximately 74% of which are singletons. V was clipped by 3 bases and J by 2 bases; unmatched bases: 14. The CDR3 loop spans 19 amino acids. Germline lookup yields CDR1 SEHNR and CDR2 FQNEAQ (reference sequence). The clonotype originates from a human donor who had a prior SARS-CoV-2 infection. This chain links TRBV7-9 with TRBJ2-1; 9 nucleotides align to TRBD2. Sequencing was performed on CD4+ T cells from PBMCs cultured without peptide, taken before COVID-19 vaccination. The CDR3 region has the DNA TGTGCCAGCAGCTTCCCGGTAATTTATAGCGGGGGTACCTACAATGAGCAGTTCTTC. This codes for CASSFPVIYSGGTYNEQFF.